The rows below give T cell receptor beta chains drawn from one sample of a study of blood T cell repertoires in COVID-19. Libraries were prepared by immunoSEQ multiplex PCR; TCRdb keeps only in-frame clonotypes and omits some of them. This repertoire shows roughly 140,000 clones, 84% found once; its top ten account for almost 6%. Sample: PBMCs or T cells enriched from blood (not recorded which). The origin of the receptors is a woman between 50 and 59 years old who had been exposed to COVID-19. Both conserved end residues are part of each CDR3. The order of the fields is V gene, J gene, CDR3 protein.

TRBV6-5	TRBJ2-4	CASSLTGTPNIQYF
TRBV7-6	TRBJ2-7	CASSPTGGYEQYF
TRBV6-5	TRBJ1-5	CASSGIWDQPQHF
TRBV7-9	TRBJ1-5	CASSPITGTGSNQPQHF
TRBV20-1	TRBJ2-2	CSASGLHTGELFF
TRBV6-5	TRBJ2-7	CASSSGLLYEQYF
TRBV27	TRBJ2-1	CASSLVTGQQFF
TRBV6-6	TRBJ2-3	CASSSGQVTDTQYF
TRBV14	TRBJ1-4	CASSQAAGPGEKLFF
TRBV5-4	TRBJ2-7	CASSLGDSFYEQYF
TRBV7-8	TRBJ1-5	CASNSGSNQPQHF
TRBV9	TRBJ2-5	CASSVEPGPLAGEETQYF
TRBV5-5	TRBJ1-2	CASRPVGTGQGYTF
TRBV27	TRBJ2-1	CASSGLAGSSYNEQFF
TRBV18	TRBJ1-6	CASSLTGDNSPLHF
TRBV4-2	TRBJ2-7	CASSRDRDEGYEQYF
TRBV7-9	TRBJ2-5	CASSFRRGETQYF
TRBV6-5	TRBJ2-7	CASSSTGLAGDEQYF
TRBV18	TRBJ2-7	CASSPERTGVTEQYF
TRBV29-1	TRBJ2-2	CSVLSGSANTGELFF
TRBV11-2	TRBJ2-5	CASSARLAAGRETQYF
TRBV27	TRBJ1-5	CASTSGLHQPQHF
TRBV5-1	TRBJ2-5	CASSLVVLETQYF
TRBV20-1	TRBJ1-1	CSAPGHYEAFF
TRBV7-9	TRBJ2-1	CASTGLAGYNEQFF
TRBV19	TRBJ2-6	CATYSPGVVSGANVLTF
TRBV7-2	TRBJ2-3	CASSIMTDTQYF
TRBV21-1	TRBJ1-6	CASSRYRVGNSPLHF
TRBV5-1	TRBJ2-7	CASSLADRDSDEQYF
TRBV2	TRBJ2-7	CASSEPFSRSAGGVYEQYF
TRBV9	TRBJ1-6	CASSVEPGGNSPLHF
TRBV9	TRBJ2-7	CASSVVETYSYEQYF
TRBV3-1/TRBV3-2	TRBJ2-7	CASSYGQVPYEQYF
TRBV14	TRBJ2-3	CASSQDWGDTQYF
TRBV6-2/TRBV6-3	TRBJ2-3	CASSFRTGGTDTQYF
TRBV5-1	TRBJ2-1	CASSLFAGGPGNEQFF
TRBV27	TRBJ1-2	CASSLLGQGNYGYTF
TRBV10-3	TRBJ1-5	CAISGGPLGHQPQHF
TRBV9	TRBJ2-7	CASSVVGGEQYF
TRBV6-5	TRBJ2-2	CASHRDSRGGELFF
TRBV18	TRBJ2-1	CASSLRPGLAGDNEQFF
TRBV30	TRBJ1-2	CAWRYRGYTF
TRBV11-3	TRBJ2-3	CASSSGGGPTDTQYF
TRBV27	TRBJ2-7	CASSPRQGNAVFRYF
TRBV6-4	TRBJ2-2	CASRAPTGELFF
TRBV12-5	TRBJ2-7	CASAPGQGYYEQYF
TRBV5-4	TRBJ2-2	CASSLDGGELFF
TRBV14	TRBJ2-7	CASSQVVYRQYF
TRBV10-3	TRBJ1-6	CATRTGSSYNSPLHF
TRBV2	TRBJ2-5	CASSPGSLAASWQETQYF
TRBV5-1	TRBJ1-6	CASSLGQGGSPLHF
TRBV5-1	TRBJ2-3	CASSFGLAGVTSTDTQYF